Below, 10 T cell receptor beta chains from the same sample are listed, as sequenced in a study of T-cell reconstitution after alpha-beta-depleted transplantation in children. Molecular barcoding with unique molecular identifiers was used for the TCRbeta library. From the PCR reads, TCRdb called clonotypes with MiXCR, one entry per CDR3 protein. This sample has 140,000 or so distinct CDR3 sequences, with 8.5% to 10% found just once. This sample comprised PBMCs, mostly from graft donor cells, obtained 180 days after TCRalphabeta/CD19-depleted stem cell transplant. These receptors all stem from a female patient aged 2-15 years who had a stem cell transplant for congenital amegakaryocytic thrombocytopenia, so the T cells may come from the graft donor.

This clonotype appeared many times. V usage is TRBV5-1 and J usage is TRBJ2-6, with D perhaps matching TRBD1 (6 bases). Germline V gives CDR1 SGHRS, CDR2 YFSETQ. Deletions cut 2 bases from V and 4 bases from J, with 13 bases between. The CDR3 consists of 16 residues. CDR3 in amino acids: CASSLQGSDGANVLTF. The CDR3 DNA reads TGCGCCAGCAGCTTACAGGGATCGGACGGGGCCAACGTCCTGACTTTC.

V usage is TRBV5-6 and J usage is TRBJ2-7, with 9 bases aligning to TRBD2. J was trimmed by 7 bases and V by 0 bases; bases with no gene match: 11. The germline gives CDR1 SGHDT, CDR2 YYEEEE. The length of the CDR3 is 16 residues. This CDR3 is CASSLVGTAGGREQYF. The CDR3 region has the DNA TGTGCCAGCAGCTTGGTGGGAACGGCGGGGGGGAGGGAGCAGTACTTC.

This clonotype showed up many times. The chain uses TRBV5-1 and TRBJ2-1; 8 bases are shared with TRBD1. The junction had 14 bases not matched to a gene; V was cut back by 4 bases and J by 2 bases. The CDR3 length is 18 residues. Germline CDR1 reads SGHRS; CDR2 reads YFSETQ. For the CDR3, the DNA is TGCGCCAGCAGCCCGAAGGACAGGGTTAACTGGGCCTACAATGAGCAGTTCTTC. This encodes CASSPKDRVNWAYNEQFF.

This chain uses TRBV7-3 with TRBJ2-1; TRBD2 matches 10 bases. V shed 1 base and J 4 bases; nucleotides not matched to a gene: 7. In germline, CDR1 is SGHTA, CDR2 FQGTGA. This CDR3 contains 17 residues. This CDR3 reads CASSLIPGLAKYNEQFF. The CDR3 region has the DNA TGTGCCAGCAGCTTAATACCGGGACTAGCGAAATACAATGAGCAGTTCTTC.

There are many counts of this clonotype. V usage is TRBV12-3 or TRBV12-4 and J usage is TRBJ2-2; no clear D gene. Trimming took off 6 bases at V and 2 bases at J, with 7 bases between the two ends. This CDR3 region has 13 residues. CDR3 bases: TGTGCCAGCAGGAAGGTCAACACCGGGGAGCTGTTTTTT. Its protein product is CASRKVNTGELFF.

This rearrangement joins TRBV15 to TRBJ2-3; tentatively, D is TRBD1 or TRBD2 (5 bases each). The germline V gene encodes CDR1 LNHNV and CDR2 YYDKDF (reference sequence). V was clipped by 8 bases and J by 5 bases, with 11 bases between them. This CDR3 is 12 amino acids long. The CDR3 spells CATGASLDTQYF. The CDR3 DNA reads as TGTGCCACCGGGGCTAGCCTAGATACGCAGTATTTT.

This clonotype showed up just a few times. This CDR3 is CASNPIRGAGSTDTQYF. For the CDR3, the DNA is TGTGCCAGCAACCCGATCCGGGGAGCGGGGAGCACAGATACGCAGTATTTT. V usage is TRBV6-1 and J usage is TRBJ2-3; 7 bases line up with TRBD2. Germline V CDR1 and CDR2: MNHNS, SASEGT. The V segment lost 7 bases and the J segment 0 bases; nucleotides outside the gene matches: 13. The length of the CDR3 is 17 residues.

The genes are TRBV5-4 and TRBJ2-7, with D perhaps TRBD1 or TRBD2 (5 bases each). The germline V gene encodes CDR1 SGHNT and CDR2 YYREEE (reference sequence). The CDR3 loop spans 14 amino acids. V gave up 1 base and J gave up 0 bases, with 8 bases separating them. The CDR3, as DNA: TGTGCCAGCAGCTTGCCAGGGAGCTCCTACGAGCAGTACTTC. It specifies CASSLPGSSYEQYF.

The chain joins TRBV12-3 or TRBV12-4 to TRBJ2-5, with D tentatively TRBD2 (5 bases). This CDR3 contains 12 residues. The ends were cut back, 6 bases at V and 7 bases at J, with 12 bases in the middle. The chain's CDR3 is CASSRTRGTQYF. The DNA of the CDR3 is TGTGCCAGCAGCCGTACCCGGGGGACCCAGTACTTC.

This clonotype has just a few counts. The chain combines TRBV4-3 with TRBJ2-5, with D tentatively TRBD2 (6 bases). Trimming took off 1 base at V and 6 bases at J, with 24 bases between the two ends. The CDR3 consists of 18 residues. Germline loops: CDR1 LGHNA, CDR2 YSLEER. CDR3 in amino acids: CASSQVAGEAGWAQTQYF. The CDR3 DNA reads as TGCGCCAGCAGCCAAGTAGCAGGAGAGGCGGGATGGGCACAGACCCAGTACTTC.